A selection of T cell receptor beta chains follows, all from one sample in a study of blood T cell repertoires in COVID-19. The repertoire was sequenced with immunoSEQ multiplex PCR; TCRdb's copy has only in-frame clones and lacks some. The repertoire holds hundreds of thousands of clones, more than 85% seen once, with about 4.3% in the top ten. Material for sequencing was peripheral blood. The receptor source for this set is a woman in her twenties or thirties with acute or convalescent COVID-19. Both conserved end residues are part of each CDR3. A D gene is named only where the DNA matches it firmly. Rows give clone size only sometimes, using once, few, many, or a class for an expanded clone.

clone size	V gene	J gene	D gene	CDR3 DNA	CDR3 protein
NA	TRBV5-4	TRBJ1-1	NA	TGTGCCAGCAGCTTGGATGCGGTTTGGAACACTGAAGCTTTCTTT	CASSLDAVWNTEAFF
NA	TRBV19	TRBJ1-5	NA	TGTGCCAGTAGTATTACCGTCGACGGGTATAATCAGCCCCAGCATTTT	CASSITVDGYNQPQHF
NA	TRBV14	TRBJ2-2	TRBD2	TGTGCCAGCAGCCAACTAGCGGGCACCGGGGAGCTGTTTTTT	CASSQLAGTGELFF
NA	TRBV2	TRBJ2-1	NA	TGTGCCAGCAGTGACATGAGAGATAATGAGCAGTTCTTC	CASSDMRDNEQFF
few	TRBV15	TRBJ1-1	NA	TGTGCCACCAGCAGAGATTACTTCCGGGGTGAAGCTTTCTTT	CATSRDYFRGEAFF
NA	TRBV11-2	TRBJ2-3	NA	TGTGCCAGCAGCCCCGGACAAAGCACAGATACGCAGTATTTT	CASSPGQSTDTQYF
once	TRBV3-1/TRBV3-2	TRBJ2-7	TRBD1	TGTGCCAGCAGCCACGCTTCCCAGGGGGCGCGGGTCCACGAGCAGTACTTC	CASSHASQGARVHEQYF
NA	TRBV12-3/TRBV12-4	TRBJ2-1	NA	TGTGCCAGCAGTTTTAACAGAAACAATGAGCAGTTCTTC	CASSFNRNNEQFF
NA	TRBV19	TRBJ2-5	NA	TGTGCCAGTAGTGCGGGACAGCAAGAGACCCAGTACTTC	CASSAGQQETQYF
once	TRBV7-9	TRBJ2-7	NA	TGTGCCAGCAGCGCCAGCGAGAGGTACGAGCAGTACTTC	CASSASERYEQYF
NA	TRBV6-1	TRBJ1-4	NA	TGTGCCAGCAGTGAATCCAGGTTATATGAAAAACTGTTTTTT	CASSESRLYEKLFF
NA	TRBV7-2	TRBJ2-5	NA	TGTGCCAGCAGCTTACTGTACCAAGAGACCCAGTACTTC	CASSLLYQETQYF
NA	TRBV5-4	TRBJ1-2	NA	TGTGCCAGCAGCCCTGACGGGGTTTCAGGCCTCTATGGCTACACCTTC	CASSPDGVSGLYGYTF
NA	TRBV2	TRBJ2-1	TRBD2	TGTGCCAGCAGTGAAGTCTTGACTAGCGGGGGGGCCGTTGAGCAGTTCTTC	CASSEVLTSGGAVEQFF
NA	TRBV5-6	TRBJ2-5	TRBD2	TGTGCCAGCAGCTTTAGGCTAGCGGGGTTTGGAGAGACCCAGTACTTC	CASSFRLAGFGETQYF
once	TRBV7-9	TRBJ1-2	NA	TGTGCCAGCAGCTTATGGGGGGATGACTATGGCTACACCTTC	CASSLWGDDYGYTF
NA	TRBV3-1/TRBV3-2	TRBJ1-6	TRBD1	TGTGCCAGCAGCCTGGGACAGGGGGGGTCACCCCTCCACTTT	CASSLGQGGSPLHF
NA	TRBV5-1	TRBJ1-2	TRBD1	TGCGCCAGCAGCGACCCGGACAGGCGTGGCTACACCTTC	CASSDPDRRGYTF
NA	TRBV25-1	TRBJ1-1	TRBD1	TGTGCCAGTAAGACAGGGATGAACACTGAAGCTTTCTTT	CASKTGMNTEAFF
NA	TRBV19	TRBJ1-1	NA	TGTGCCAGTAGTACAGGGACAATAAAAGCTTTCTTT	CASSTGTIKAFF
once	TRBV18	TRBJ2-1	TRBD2	TGTGCCAGCAGACCCCCGGTTAGCGGGGGGCTGAACAATGAGCAGTTCTTC	CASRPPVSGGLNNEQFF
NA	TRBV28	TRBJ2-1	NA	TGTGCCAGCAGTTTAGGAGGCAATGAGCAGTTCTTC	CASSLGGNEQFF
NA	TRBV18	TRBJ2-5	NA	TGTGCCAGCTCACCCCCCGGGGAGACCCAGTACTTC	CASSPPGETQYF
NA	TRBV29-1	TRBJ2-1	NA	TGCAGCGTTGATCGCGGTTACAATGAGCAGTTCTTC	CSVDRGYNEQFF
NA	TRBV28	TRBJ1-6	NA	TGTGCCAGTACCCTGGCAACCTATAATTCACCCCTCCACTTT	CASTLATYNSPLHF
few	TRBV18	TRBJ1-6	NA	TGTGCCAGCTCACGGGAGCCCTATAATTCACCCCTCCACTTT	CASSREPYNSPLHF